This T cell receptor beta chain is from a study of metastatic and nonmetastatic thyroid tumors. Study findings and constraints: Relative to benign nodules, malignant thyroid tumors were reportedly characterized by significantly elevated TCR beta diversity in blood and tumor.

This clone counts as medium-sized. What it binds is unknown. No treatment had been given to any patient before thyroid surgery. The CDR3 extends over 15 amino acids. Germline-derived CDR1 and CDR2 are MNHNS and SASEGT. The germline V and J ends were trimmed by 0 bases and 3 bases, with 11 bases remaining between them. TCRdb re-analyzed the PCR reads using MiXCR. The data hold 15,000 or so clones, with around a quarter observed a single time. The receptor was isolated from a female donor with papillary thyroid cancer or a benign thyroid nodule (not recorded which). Some clones in this sample may be carry-over from other donors' samples. The V call is TRBV6-1, the J call TRBJ2-5; a possible D gene is TRBD2 (5 bases). The material sequenced was tumor tissue. The CDR3 coding sequence is TGTGCCAGCAGTGAAGCTGCCGGGGAAAAAGAGACCCAGTACTTC. It is translated as CASSEAAGEKETQYF.